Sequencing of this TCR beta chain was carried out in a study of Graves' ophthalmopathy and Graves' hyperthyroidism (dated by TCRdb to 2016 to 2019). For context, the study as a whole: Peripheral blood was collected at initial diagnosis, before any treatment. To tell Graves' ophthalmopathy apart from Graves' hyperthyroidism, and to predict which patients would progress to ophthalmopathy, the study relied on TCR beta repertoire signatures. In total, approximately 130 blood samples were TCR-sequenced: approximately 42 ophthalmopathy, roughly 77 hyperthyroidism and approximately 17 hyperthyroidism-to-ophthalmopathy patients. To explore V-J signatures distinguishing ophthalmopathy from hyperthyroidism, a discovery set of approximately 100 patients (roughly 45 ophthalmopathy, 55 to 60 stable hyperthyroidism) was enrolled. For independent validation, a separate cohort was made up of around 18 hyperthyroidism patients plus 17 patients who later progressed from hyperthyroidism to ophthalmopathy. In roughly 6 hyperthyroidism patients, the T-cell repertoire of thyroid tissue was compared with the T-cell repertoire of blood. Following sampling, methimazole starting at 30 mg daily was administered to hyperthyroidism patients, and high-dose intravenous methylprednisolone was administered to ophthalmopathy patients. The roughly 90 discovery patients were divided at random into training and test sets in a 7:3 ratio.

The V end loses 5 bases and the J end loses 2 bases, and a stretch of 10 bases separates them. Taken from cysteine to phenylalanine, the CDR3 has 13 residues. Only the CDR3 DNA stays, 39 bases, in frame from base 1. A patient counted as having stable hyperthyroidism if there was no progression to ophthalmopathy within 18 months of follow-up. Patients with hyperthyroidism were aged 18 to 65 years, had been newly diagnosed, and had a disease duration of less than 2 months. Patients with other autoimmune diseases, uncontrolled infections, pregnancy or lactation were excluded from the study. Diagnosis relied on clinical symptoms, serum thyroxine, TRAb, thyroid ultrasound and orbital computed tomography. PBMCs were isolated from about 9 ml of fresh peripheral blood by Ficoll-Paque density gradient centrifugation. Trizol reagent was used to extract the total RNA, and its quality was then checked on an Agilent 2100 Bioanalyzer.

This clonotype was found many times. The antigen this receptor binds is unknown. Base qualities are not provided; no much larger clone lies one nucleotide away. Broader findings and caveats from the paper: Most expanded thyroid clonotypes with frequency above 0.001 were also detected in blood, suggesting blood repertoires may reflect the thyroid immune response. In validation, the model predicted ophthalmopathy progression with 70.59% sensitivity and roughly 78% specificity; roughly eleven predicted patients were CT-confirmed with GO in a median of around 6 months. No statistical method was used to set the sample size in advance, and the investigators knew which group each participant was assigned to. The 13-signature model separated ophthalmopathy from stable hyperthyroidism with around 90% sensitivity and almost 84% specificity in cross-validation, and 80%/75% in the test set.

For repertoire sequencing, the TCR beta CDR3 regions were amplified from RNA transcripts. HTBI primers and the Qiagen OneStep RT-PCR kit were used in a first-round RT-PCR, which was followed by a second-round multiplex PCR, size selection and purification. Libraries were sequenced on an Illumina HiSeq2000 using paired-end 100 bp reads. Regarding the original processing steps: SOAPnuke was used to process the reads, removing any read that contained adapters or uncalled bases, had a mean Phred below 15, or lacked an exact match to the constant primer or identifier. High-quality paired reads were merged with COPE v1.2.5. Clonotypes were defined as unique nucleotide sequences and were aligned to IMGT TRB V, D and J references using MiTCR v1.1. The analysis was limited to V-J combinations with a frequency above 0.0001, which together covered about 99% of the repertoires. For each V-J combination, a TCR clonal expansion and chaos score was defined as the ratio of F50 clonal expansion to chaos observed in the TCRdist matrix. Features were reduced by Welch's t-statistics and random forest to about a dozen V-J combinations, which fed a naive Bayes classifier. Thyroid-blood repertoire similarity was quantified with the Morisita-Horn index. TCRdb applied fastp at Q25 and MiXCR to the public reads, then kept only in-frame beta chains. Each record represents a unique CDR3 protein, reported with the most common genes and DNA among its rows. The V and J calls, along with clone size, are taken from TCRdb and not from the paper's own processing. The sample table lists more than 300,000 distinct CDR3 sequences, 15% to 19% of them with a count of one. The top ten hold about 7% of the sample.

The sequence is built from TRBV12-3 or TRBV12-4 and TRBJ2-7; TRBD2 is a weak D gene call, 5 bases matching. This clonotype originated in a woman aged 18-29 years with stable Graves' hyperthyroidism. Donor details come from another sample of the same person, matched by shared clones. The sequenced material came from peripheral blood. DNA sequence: TGTGCCAGCAGTCCGGACTTCCCCTACGAGCAGTACTTC. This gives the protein CASSPDFPYEQYF.